This TCR beta chain was observed in a study of control samples from healthy donors and cancer patients. TCRdb's copy holds only in-frame clones and misses some; the assay was immunoSEQ multiplex PCR. The data show around 140,000 clones, 75% to 95% seen once. The germline CDR1 and CDR2 sequences are LGHNA and YNFKEQ. The ends were cut back, 1 base at V and 4 bases at J, with 16 bases in the middle. The CDR3 sequence is 16 residues long. The sequenced sample was blood. J is TRBJ1-2 and V is TRBV4-2; a weak D match, TRBD1 (6 bases). This receptor was taken from a man in his forties in good health. CDR3 sequence reads: CASSQVRADSGYGYTF. DNA of the CDR3: TGTGCCAGCAGCCAAGTAAGAGCGGACAGCGGCTATGGCTACACCTTC.